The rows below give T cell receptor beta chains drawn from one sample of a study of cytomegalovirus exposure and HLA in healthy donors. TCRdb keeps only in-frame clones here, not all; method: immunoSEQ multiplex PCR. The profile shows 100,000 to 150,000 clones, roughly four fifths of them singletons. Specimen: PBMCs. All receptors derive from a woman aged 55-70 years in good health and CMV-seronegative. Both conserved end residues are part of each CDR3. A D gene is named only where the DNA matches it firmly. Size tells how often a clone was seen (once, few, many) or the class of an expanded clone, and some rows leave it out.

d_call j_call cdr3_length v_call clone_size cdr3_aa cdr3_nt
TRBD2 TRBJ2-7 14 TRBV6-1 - CASFQTSVSYEQYF TGTGCCAGCTTCCAGACTAGCGTCTCCTACGAGCAGTACTTC
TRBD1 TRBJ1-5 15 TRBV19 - CASSSLARGLQPQHF TGTGCCAGTAGTAGTTTGGCCAGGGGGCTTCAGCCCCAGCATTTT
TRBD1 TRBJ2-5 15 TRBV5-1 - CASSLLQGIQETQYF TGCGCCAGCAGCTTGTTACAGGGGATCCAAGAGACCCAGTACTTC
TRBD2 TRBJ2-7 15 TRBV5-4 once CASSLGLAGPYEQYF TGTGCCAGCAGCTTGGGGCTAGCGGGCCCCTACGAGCAGTACTTC
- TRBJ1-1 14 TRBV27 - CASSPGRENTEAFF TGTGCCAGCAGTCCAGGACGGGAGAACACTGAAGCTTTCTTT
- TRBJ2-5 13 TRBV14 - CASSQGLQETQYF TGTGCCAGCAGCCAAGGTTTACAAGAGACCCAGTACTTC
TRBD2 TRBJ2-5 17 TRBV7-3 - CASSFGLAGKPRETQYF TGTGCCAGCAGCTTCGGGTTAGCGGGAAAGCCGAGGGAGACCCAGTACTTC
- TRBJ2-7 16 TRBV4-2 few CASSHPSGLGAYEQYF TGTGCCAGCAGCCACCCCTCCGGGCTGGGAGCCTACGAGCAGTACTTC
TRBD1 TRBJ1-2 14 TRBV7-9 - CASSAIGTEYGYTF TGTGCCAGCAGCGCCATAGGGACAGAGTATGGCTACACCTTC
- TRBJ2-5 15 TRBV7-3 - CASSLMTGAAETQYF TGTGCCAGCAGCTTAATGACGGGTGCGGCCGAGACCCAGTACTTC
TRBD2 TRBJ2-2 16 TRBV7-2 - CASRWGLAGPTGELFF TGTGCCAGCCGCTGGGGACTAGCGGGACCCACCGGGGAGCTGTTTTTT
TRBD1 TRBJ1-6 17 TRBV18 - CASSQSGQGAYNSPLHF TGTGCCAGCTCACAAAGCGGACAGGGGGCTTATAATTCACCCCTCCACTTT
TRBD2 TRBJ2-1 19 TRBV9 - CASSVGWERGGESYNEQFF TGTGCCAGCAGCGTAGGGTGGGAGCGGGGGGGTGAGTCCTACAATGAGCAGTTCTTC
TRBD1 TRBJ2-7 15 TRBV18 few CASSPPDRAPYEQYF TGTGCCAGCTCACCACCCGACAGGGCCCCCTACGAGCAGTACTTC
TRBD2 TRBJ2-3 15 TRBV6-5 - CASSYSGRSTDTQYF TGTGCCAGCAGTTACAGCGGGAGGAGCACAGATACGCAGTATTTT
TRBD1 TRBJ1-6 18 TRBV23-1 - CASSQSIFCGQGDSPLHF TGCGCCAGCAGTCAATCGATCTTCTGCGGACAGGGTGATTCACCCCTCCACTTT
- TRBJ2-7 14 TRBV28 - CASSSSRLSYEQYF TGTGCCAGCAGTTCTAGTCGGTTATCATACGAGCAGTACTTC
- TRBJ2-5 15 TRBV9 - CASSVAQDWRETQYF TGTGCCAGCAGCGTAGCTCAGGACTGGCGAGAGACCCAGTACTTC
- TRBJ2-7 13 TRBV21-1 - CASSKLSPYEQYF TGTGCCAGCAGCAAACTAAGCCCCTACGAGCAGTACTTC
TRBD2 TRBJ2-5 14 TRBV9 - CASSVEASGGARYF TGTGCCAGCAGCGTAGAGGCTAGCGGGGGGGCACGGTACTTC
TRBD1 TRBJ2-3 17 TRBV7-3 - CASSSRGRTGGLDTQYF TGTGCCAGCAGCTCACGAGGGAGGACAGGGGGCCTTGATACGCAGTATTTT
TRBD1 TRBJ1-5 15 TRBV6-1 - CASSWGQGSNQPQHF TGTGCCAGCAGTTGGGGACAGGGGAGCAATCAGCCCCAGCATTTT
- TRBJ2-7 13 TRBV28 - CASPGQRDYEQYF TGTGCCAGCCCGGGACAACGAGACTACGAGCAGTACTTC
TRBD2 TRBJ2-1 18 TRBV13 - CASSPSGASGGSYNEQFF TGTGCCAGCAGCCCTTCGGGGGCTAGCGGGGGCTCCTACAATGAGCAGTTCTTC
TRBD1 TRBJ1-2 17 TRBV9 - CASSAGRTGGALSGYTF TGTGCCAGCAGCGCAGGGAGGACAGGGGGGGCACTAAGTGGCTACACCTTC
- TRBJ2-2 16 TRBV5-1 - CASSLRWSEGTGELFF TGCGCCAGCAGCTTGCGATGGTCGGAGGGCACCGGGGAGCTGTTTTTT
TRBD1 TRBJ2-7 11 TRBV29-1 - CSVGTGYEQYF TGCAGCGTCGGGACAGGCTACGAGCAGTACTTC
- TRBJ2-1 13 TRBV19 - CASSIGLYNEQFF TGTGCCAGTAGTATAGGTCTATACAATGAGCAGTTCTTC
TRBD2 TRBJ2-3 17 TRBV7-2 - CASSLRNAGVSTDTQYF TGTGCCAGCAGCTTAAGAAACGCGGGGGTTAGCACAGATACGCAGTATTTT
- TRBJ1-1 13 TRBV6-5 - CASWGHNRLEAFF TGTGCCAGCTGGGGACACAACCGCCTTGAAGCTTTCTTT
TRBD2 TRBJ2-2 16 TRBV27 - CASSFQAGVPTGELFF TGTGCCAGCAGTTTTCAGGCGGGAGTACCCACCGGGGAGCTGTTTTTT
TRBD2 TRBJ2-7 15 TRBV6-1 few CASSMTSGATYEQYF TGTGCCAGCAGTATGACTAGCGGGGCAACCTACGAGCAGTACTTC